This T cell receptor beta chain emerged from a study of T cell changes during pregnancy in multiple sclerosis. In this sample, this clone turned up a few times. Method: immunoSEQ multiplex PCR; TCRdb's copy keeps in-frame clones and lacks some. The table has 120,000 or so clones, approximately 93% seen once. The CDR3 has 14 residues. Germline values: CDR1 SGDLS, CDR2 YYNGEE. V shed 0 bases and J shed 1 base, with 7 bases lying between them. The chain recombines TRBV9 with TRBJ1-1; D is ambiguous. This receptor was obtained from a female donor with multiple sclerosis, enrolled in a pregnancy study. The sample here was peripheral blood, taken before pregnancy. The CDR3 DNA reads as TGTGCCAGCAGCGTAGCGGGAGCGAACACTGAAGCTTTCTTT. Encoded protein: CASSVAGANTEAFF.